Shown below are 13 T cell receptor beta chains from a single sample sequenced in a study of tumor-infiltrating lymphocytes in primary liver carcinoma. The source material, 20-30 mg of unsorted bulk tissue, was used to co-extract RNA and DNA. The authors made TCR beta cDNA from roughly 480 ng total RNA with a constant-region primer. The TCR beta library was amplified through three nested multiplex PCR rounds in a modified ARM-PCR procedure. The opening two PCR rounds, ten to eleven cycles each, paired TRBV1-TRBV30 forward primers with a C-beta reverse primer. TCRdb reprocessed the multiplex PCR reads via MiXCR and lists one record per CDR3 protein. The sample carries approximately 76,000 distinct CDR3 sequences, about 64% recorded once. The material sequenced was liver tumor tissue from sampling region 4. Subset meaning: tumor region T4, right-lateral pole. The receptors here all came from a woman aged 55 to 70 with primary liver carcinoma and hepatitis B virus infection.

This clonotype showed up just once. The rearrangement uses TRBV5-6 and TRBJ2-3, with D possibly TRBD2 on 6 matching bases. This CDR3 is 14 amino acids long. Trimming removed 5 bases at V and 11 bases at J, with 21 bases between. The germline CDR1 and CDR2 sequences are SGHDT and YYEEEE. CDR3 in amino acids: CASSFAEGTDLQYF. DNA of the CDR3: TGTGCCAGCAGTTTTGCGGAGGGCACAGATTTGCAGTATTTT.

As for this clonotype: At one boundary the junction diverges from the germline segment, which might be a read error. The chain has TRBV6-1 and TRBJ2-7, with 10 bases matching TRBD1. Germline loops: CDR1 MNHNS, CDR2 SASEGT. The CDR3 length is 17 residues. CDR3 sequence: CARSSAPGQGSSYEHYF. The CDR3 DNA reads as TGTGCCAGGAGCTCCGCACCGGGACAGGGGTCTTCCTACGAGCACTACTTC.

This clonotype was counted a few times. The V gene is TRBV20-1, the J gene TRBJ2-2, with TRBD1 matching 9 bases. The CDR3 covers 15 residues. Germline V gives CDR1 DFQATT, CDR2 SNEGSKA (reference sequence). Unmatched junction bases numbered 4, after V lost 0 bases and J lost 5 bases. CDR3 DNA sequence: TGCAGTGCTAGAGACACCGGGACAGGGACCGGGGAGCTGTTTTTT. It yields the protein CSARDTGTGTGELFF.

This chain joins TRBV29-1 and TRBJ1-2; D not certain. Germline CDR1 reads SQVTM; CDR2 reads ANQGSEA. Trimming pared 3 bases from V and 7 bases from J, leaving 9 bases between. The CDR3 covers 11 residues. The CDR3 spells CSVDRYTGYTF. The CDR3 DNA follows: TGCAGCGTTGATAGATACACTGGCTACACCTTC.

CDR3 nucleotide sequence: TGTGCCAGCAGCTTAGGGAGGTTAGATACGCAGTATTTT. As protein: CASSLGRLDTQYF. J is TRBJ2-3 and V is TRBV11-2, with D perhaps TRBD2 (5 bases). The CDR3 is 13 residues long. CDR1 SGHAT and CDR2 FQNNGV come from the germline V gene. V was trimmed by 1 base and J by 5 bases, leaving 7 bases between them.

This clonotype was seen repeatedly, ten times or more. The junction shows a germline mismatch at one end, possibly a read error. The rearrangement joins TRBV5-6 to TRBJ2-1; 7 bases align to TRBD2. This CDR3 has 17 amino acids. From germline, CDR1 is SGHDT and CDR2 YYEEEE. CDR3 sequence reads: CASSLGSRGEGYNEQFF. In DNA, the CDR3 is TGTGCCAGCAGTTTGGGGAGCCGGGGGGAGGGCTACAATGAGCAGTTCTTC.

This clonotype was counted many times. The chain recombines TRBV28 with TRBJ2-6; no reliable D call. CDR1 is MDHEN and CDR2 is SYDVKM in the germline V gene. V gave up 6 bases and J gave up 0 bases, with 18 bases separating them. The CDR3 length is 18 residues. This chain's CDR3 is CASRSYSGRNSGANVLTF. CDR3 sequence (DNA): TGTGCCAGCAGGTCTTACTCAGGACGGAACTCTGGGGCCAACGTCCTGACTTTC.

In the case of this clonotype: One end of the junction fails to match germline, which may point to a read error. The V gene is TRBV10-1, the J gene TRBJ2-1, with TRBD2 identical over 10 bases. Germline V lookup: CDR1 WNHNN, CDR2 SYGVQD (reference sequence). The CDR3 has 15 amino acids. CDR3 sequence: CASSESTSGHNEQFF. CDR3 in DNA: TGCGCCAGCAGTGAGTCGACTAGCGGGCACAATGAGCAATTCTTC.

Comments on this clonotype: A read error is likely, as this CDR3 ends without the conserved phenylalanine or tryptophan. The V call is TRBV5-1, the J call TRBJ2-5; tentative D call: TRBD2 (6 bases). The CDR3 is 15 residues long. Germline lookup yields CDR1 SGHRS and CDR2 YFSETQ. Trimming removed 4 bases from V and 5 bases from J, with 18 bases in between. DNA of the CDR3: TGCGCCAGCAGCGCCAGTGGGCGGGAATTCGAGACCCAGTACTTA. Translation gives CASSASGREFETQYL.

Ten or more counts support this clonotype. This chain links TRBV12-3 or TRBV12-4 with TRBJ1-2, with 8 bases fitting TRBD1. This CDR3 is 14 amino acids long. Trimming at V came to 6 bases and at J to 1 base, leaving 4 bases not matched to a gene. The CDR3 region has the DNA TGTGCCAGCAGGAGGGACAGGAGTAACTATGGCTACACCTTC. Translating it yields CASRRDRSNYGYTF.

About this clonotype itself: One end of the junction fails to match germline, which may point to a read error. The chain has TRBV6-2 or TRBV6-3 and TRBJ2-7, with D possibly being TRBD1 (5 bases). Germline V gene sequence: CDR1 MNHEY, CDR2 SVGEGT. The CDR3 runs to 14 residues. CDR3 in DNA: TGTGCTAGCAGTTTGGACACCGGGTCCTACGAGCGGTACTTC. Protein sequence: CASSLDTGSYERYF.

In this sample, this clonotype turned up once. One end of the junction fails to match germline, which may point to a read error. This rearrangement joins TRBV5-4 to TRBJ2-1; the D gene is possibly TRBD1 (5 bases). Germline loops: CDR1 SGHNT, CDR2 YYREEE (reference sequence). The CDR3 extends over 16 amino acids. CDR3 nucleotides: TGTGCTAGCAGTCCGCCAGGGATGGGCTCCTACAATGAGCAGTTCTTC. It yields the protein CASSPPGMGSYNEQFF.

The rearrangement joins TRBV28 to TRBJ2-7, with D unresolved. Germline values: CDR1 MDHEN, CDR2 SYDVKM. Trimming removed 9 bases at V and 7 bases at J, with 19 bases between. The CDR3 is made up of 13 amino acids. CDR3 DNA sequence: TGTGCCAGAAGCTTGGCAGGCGCCGGGGAGCAGTACTTC. Protein sequence: CARSLAGAGEQYF.